Listed below are T cell receptor beta chains from one sample, sequenced in a study of technical replicates of blood from a handful of donors. Assay used: immunoSEQ multiplex PCR; TCRdb lists only in-frame clones, some missing. The table lists about 80,000 clones, more than 85% of them singletons. Specimen: T cells isolated from PBMCs. These receptors came from a human donor in good health. Each CDR3 is given with its conserved first and last residue. Fields, in order: clone size, V gene, D gene, J gene, CDR3 DNA, CDR3 protein. A D gene is named only where the DNA matches it firmly. Size is omitted from some rows. Given values are once, few, many or a class for expanded clones.

size: NA; V: TRBV6-5; D: TRBD2; J: TRBJ2-1; DNA: TGTGCCAGCAGTTACTCGGGACTAGTGAATGAGCAGTTCTTC; CDR3: CASSYSGLVNEQFF
size: NA; V: TRBV11-2; D: NA; J: TRBJ1-1; DNA: TGTGCCAGCAGCCACGGGGGAAAGGGTGCTTTCTTT; CDR3: CASSHGGKGAFF
size: NA; V: TRBV18; D: TRBD2; J: TRBJ2-7; DNA: TGTGCCAGCTCACCCCTGGCGGGAGAATGCGAGCAGTACTTC; CDR3: CASSPLAGECEQYF
size: NA; V: TRBV7-3; D: NA; J: TRBJ2-3; DNA: TGTGCCAGCAGCTTAACTGGCGCTAGCTGGGATACGCAGTATTTT; CDR3: CASSLTGASWDTQYF
size: once; V: TRBV7-7; D: TRBD1; J: TRBJ2-3; DNA: TGTGCCAGCAGCTCTAGCCTAACAGGGGGCGGCGATACGCAGTATTTT; CDR3: CASSSSLTGGGDTQYF
size: NA; V: TRBV30; D: TRBD1; J: TRBJ2-7; DNA: TGTGCCTGGAGTGGGGGACAGCCGGAATATTACGAGCAGTACTTC; CDR3: CAWSGGQPEYYEQYF
size: NA; V: TRBV7-2; D: TRBD1; J: TRBJ2-5; DNA: TGTGCCAGCAGCTTAAACCGGGACAGGGTACAGACCCAGTACTTC; CDR3: CASSLNRDRVQTQYF
size: NA; V: TRBV30; D: TRBD1; J: TRBJ2-3; DNA: TGTGCCTGGAGCCGGGACAGGATAGAAACAGATACGCAGTATTTT; CDR3: CAWSRDRIETDTQYF
size: NA; V: TRBV11-3; D: NA; J: TRBJ2-1; DNA: TGTGCCAGCAGCCCACCTACAGAATACAATGAGCAGTTCTTC; CDR3: CASSPPTEYNEQFF
size: NA; V: TRBV5-1; D: NA; J: TRBJ2-7; DNA: TGCGCCAGCAGCTTACGGGTATCCTACGAGCAGTACTTC; CDR3: CASSLRVSYEQYF
size: NA; V: TRBV9; D: NA; J: TRBJ1-5; DNA: TGTGCCAGCAGCGTAGATGGACTTAGCAATCAGCCCCAGCATTTT; CDR3: CASSVDGLSNQPQHF
size: NA; V: TRBV9; D: NA; J: TRBJ2-2; DNA: TGTGCCAGCAGCGCCTGGGGACTTGAGAACACCGGGGAGCTGTTTTTT; CDR3: CASSAWGLENTGELFF
size: once; V: TRBV19; D: TRBD1; J: TRBJ1-5; DNA: TGTGCCAGTAGTGTCACAGGGGGCTGGGAGCCCCAGCATTTT; CDR3: CASSVTGGWEPQHF
size: NA; V: TRBV19; D: NA; J: TRBJ1-1; DNA: TGTGCCAGTAGTACACAGGGAACGAAGACTGAAGCTTTCTTT; CDR3: CASSTQGTKTEAFF
size: NA; V: TRBV7-6; D: NA; J: TRBJ1-1; DNA: TGTGCCAGCAGCTTCGGGGAGATGGCCGGAGGGACTGAAGCTTTCTTT; CDR3: CASSFGEMAGGTEAFF
size: NA; V: TRBV7-2; D: NA; J: TRBJ2-3; DNA: TGTGCCAGCAGCCCTCGACTAGAAACAGATACGCAGTATTTT; CDR3: CASSPRLETDTQYF
size: NA; V: TRBV19; D: TRBD1; J: TRBJ2-2; DNA: TGTGCCAGTAGCCCAACGACAGGGGGCTTCGGGGAGCTGTTTTTT; CDR3: CASSPTTGGFGELFF
size: once; V: TRBV5-4; D: NA; J: TRBJ2-7; DNA: TGTGCCAGCAGCTTGGGCCAGGGGAACCCCTACGAGCAGTACTTC; CDR3: CASSLGQGNPYEQYF
size: NA; V: TRBV29-1; D: NA; J: TRBJ1-2; DNA: TGCAGCGTTGAAGATCTGGGGGCACGCGGCTACACCTTC; CDR3: CSVEDLGARGYTF
size: NA; V: TRBV2; D: NA; J: TRBJ2-1; DNA: TGTGCCAGCGTACCTGAGGGCCATGAGCAGTTCTTC; CDR3: CASVPEGHEQFF
size: NA; V: TRBV5-1; D: NA; J: TRBJ2-1; DNA: TGCGCCAGCCTGGGGCTCTACAATGAGCAGTTCTTC; CDR3: CASLGLYNEQFF
size: NA; V: TRBV19; D: NA; J: TRBJ1-1; DNA: TGTGCCAGTAGTATTGGACATCTCGACACTGAAGCTTTCTTT; CDR3: CASSIGHLDTEAFF
size: NA; V: TRBV7-3; D: NA; J: TRBJ2-1; DNA: TGTGCCAGCAGCTTAGAGGGAGTAGAGTACAATGAGCAGTTCTTC; CDR3: CASSLEGVEYNEQFF
size: NA; V: TRBV7-2; D: TRBD2; J: TRBJ2-1; DNA: TGTGCCAGCAGCTTAACCGCAGCGGGAGGGCCGAGTAATGAGCAGTTCTTC; CDR3: CASSLTAAGGPSNEQFF
size: NA; V: TRBV6-5; D: NA; J: TRBJ2-1; DNA: TGTGCCAGCAGTTACTCGACTGCCTCCTACAATGAGCAGTTCTTC; CDR3: CASSYSTASYNEQFF
size: NA; V: TRBV4-3; D: NA; J: TRBJ1-2; DNA: TGCGCCAGCAGCCAAGAAGGTACCGTACTATATGGCTACACCTTC; CDR3: CASSQEGTVLYGYTF
size: NA; V: TRBV4-3; D: TRBD2; J: TRBJ2-1; DNA: TGCGCCAGCAGCCTTTCTAGCGGGAGCTCCTACAATGAGCAGTTCTTC; CDR3: CASSLSSGSSYNEQFF
size: NA; V: TRBV20-1; D: TRBD2; J: TRBJ2-1; DNA: TGCAGTGGACTAGCTGGCAATGAGCAGTTCTTC; CDR3: CSGLAGNEQFF
size: NA; V: TRBV30; D: NA; J: TRBJ1-1; DNA: TGTGCCTGGAGCGTAAATGGAGGGTTAGGTTTCTTT; CDR3: CAWSVNGGLGFF
size: NA; V: TRBV18; D: NA; J: TRBJ2-2; DNA: TGTGCCAGCTCACCACCGGCCCACAGTGGGCTGTTTTTT; CDR3: CASSPPAHSGLFF
size: NA; V: TRBV4-3; D: NA; J: TRBJ1-2; DNA: TGCGCCAGCAGCCAAGATCTAGGGGCCTCCTATGGCTACACCTTC; CDR3: CASSQDLGASYGYTF
size: NA; V: TRBV25-1; D: NA; J: TRBJ2-3; DNA: TGTGCCAGCAGTGGGGGGCTAGATACGCAGTATTTT; CDR3: CASSGGLDTQYF
size: NA; V: TRBV29-1; D: NA; J: TRBJ1-2; DNA: TGCAGCGTTGAAGATCTTGACTCCCCTAACTATGGCTACACCTTC; CDR3: CSVEDLDSPNYGYTF
size: NA; V: TRBV11-2; D: TRBD2; J: TRBJ2-1; DNA: TGTGCCAGCAGCCTTGGACTAGGCGATGAGCAGTTCTTC; CDR3: CASSLGLGDEQFF
size: NA; V: TRBV19; D: NA; J: TRBJ2-1; DNA: TGTGCCAGTAGTATTATTATGGGAGCGAATGAGCAGTTCTTC; CDR3: CASSIIMGANEQFF
size: once; V: TRBV29-1; D: NA; J: TRBJ1-1; DNA: TGCAGCGGGGGAGGAGGGAACACTGAAGCTTTCTTT; CDR3: CSGGGGNTEAFF
size: NA; V: TRBV2; D: NA; J: TRBJ2-7; DNA: TGTGCCAGCAGTCGAGACTTAGGTCCCTACGAGCAGTACTTC; CDR3: CASSRDLGPYEQYF
size: NA; V: TRBV10-3; D: NA; J: TRBJ2-1; DNA: TGTGCCATCAGTGAGGCGGGCAGAGCCACCTACAATGAGCAGTTCTTC; CDR3: CAISEAGRATYNEQFF
size: NA; V: TRBV28; D: NA; J: TRBJ2-7; DNA: TGTGCCAGCAGCCCTCCCGGGACCTACGAGCAGTACTTC; CDR3: CASSPPGTYEQYF
size: NA; V: TRBV4-2; D: TRBD1; J: TRBJ1-1; DNA: TGTGCCAGCAGCCTCAACAGGGGGGACACTGAAGCTTTCTTT; CDR3: CASSLNRGDTEAFF
size: NA; V: TRBV6-1; D: NA; J: TRBJ2-5; DNA: TGTGCCAGCAGTGAGGAACTAGTTCCAGAGACCCAGTACTTC; CDR3: CASSEELVPETQYF
size: NA; V: TRBV2; D: NA; J: TRBJ1-4; DNA: TGTGCCAGCACCACAACTAATGAAAAACTGTTTTTT; CDR3: CASTTTNEKLFF
size: NA; V: TRBV4-1; D: TRBD1; J: TRBJ1-4; DNA: TGCGCCAGCAGCCCGATACAGGGGGCGCAGGATGAAAAACTGTTTTTT; CDR3: CASSPIQGAQDEKLFF
size: NA; V: TRBV19; D: TRBD1; J: TRBJ2-7; DNA: TGTGCCAGTAGTATACCAGGGGGCCACGAGCAGTACTTC; CDR3: CASSIPGGHEQYF
size: NA; V: TRBV5-8; D: NA; J: TRBJ1-1; DNA: TGTGCCAGCAGCGCCCCGCTCCTAGTGAACACTGAAGCTTTCTTT; CDR3: CASSAPLLVNTEAFF
size: NA; V: TRBV25-1; D: TRBD1; J: TRBJ1-1; DNA: TGTGCCAGCAGTGATCGACAGGGGGAAGCTTTCTTT; CDR3: CASSDRQGEAFF
size: NA; V: TRBV27; D: NA; J: TRBJ1-2; DNA: TGTGCCAGCAGTTTACGTTGGGGGCAGGCATCTAACTATGGCTACACCTTC; CDR3: CASSLRWGQASNYGYTF
size: NA; V: TRBV28; D: NA; J: TRBJ1-5; DNA: TGTGCCAGCAGCAACGGGGGGTTCAATCAGCCCCAGCATTTT; CDR3: CASSNGGFNQPQHF
size: once; V: TRBV5-4; D: TRBD1; J: TRBJ1-1; DNA: TGTGCCAGCAGCAACAGCAGGGGGAATACTGAAGCTTTCTTT; CDR3: CASSNSRGNTEAFF
size: NA; V: TRBV10-3; D: TRBD1; J: TRBJ1-2; DNA: TGTGCCATCAGTGAGAGGACAGGGATGTACTATGGCTACACCTTC; CDR3: CAISERTGMYYGYTF
size: NA; V: TRBV28; D: TRBD1; J: TRBJ1-2; DNA: TGTGCCAGTACAGGGGAAAACTATGGCTACACCTTC; CDR3: CASTGENYGYTF
size: NA; V: TRBV2; D: NA; J: TRBJ2-5; DNA: TGTGCCAGCAATTACAGGGTTACGGAGACCCAGTACTTC; CDR3: CASNYRVTETQYF
size: NA; V: TRBV7-4; D: NA; J: TRBJ2-7; DNA: TGTGCCAGCAGCCCCAGGGTTTGCGAGCAGTACTTC; CDR3: CASSPRVCEQYF
size: NA; V: TRBV15; D: NA; J: TRBJ1-3; DNA: TGTGCCACCAGCAGAGAGAGGGGGGGGGCGGACACCATATATTTT; CDR3: CATSRERGGADTIYF
size: NA; V: TRBV29-1; D: TRBD1; J: TRBJ1-1; DNA: TGCAGCGTTGATAGGACAGGGGGTAACACTGAAGCTTTCTTT; CDR3: CSVDRTGGNTEAFF
size: NA; V: TRBV4-2; D: NA; J: TRBJ1-2; DNA: TGTGCCAGCAGCCAAGTGGACACACACTATGGCTACACCTTC; CDR3: CASSQVDTHYGYTF
size: NA; V: TRBV28; D: NA; J: TRBJ2-1; DNA: TGTGCCAGTTACCAGATCTACAATGAGCAGTTCTTC; CDR3: CASYQIYNEQFF
size: NA; V: TRBV10-3; D: TRBD1; J: TRBJ1-2; DNA: TGTGCCATCAGTGAAGGGGGACAGGGGGATGGCTACACCTTC; CDR3: CAISEGGQGDGYTF
size: NA; V: TRBV6-5; D: NA; J: TRBJ2-3; DNA: TGTGCCAGCAGTTACTCCTCTTGGGCCACAGATACGCAGTATTTT; CDR3: CASSYSSWATDTQYF